The clone carrying this T cell receptor beta chain has more than one count but fewer than ten. Antigen unknown. The data were taken from a study of blood T cells in healthy people across ages. General study results and limits: Older age went with lower TCR beta diversity per million T cells, in a roughly linear way. It was not possible, with unsorted PBMCs, to conclusively compare naive and antigen-experienced cells. Possibly confounding the expanded clonotype changes was the fact that donor CMV status was unknown.

Primers used in a second PCR of about 6 to 11 cycles were a sample-barcoded 5' primer and a J-beta primer mix. TCRdb recomputed calls from the 5' RACE reads with MiXCR, one row per CDR3 protein. The data show 1.5 million to 2 million distinct CDR3 sequences, about 30% seen once. In each sample, at least 7 million PBMCs were isolated. The V end lost 2 bases, the J end lost 5 bases, and 8 bases lay between the germline ends. In germline, CDR1 is SGHDT, CDR2 YYEEEE. The length of the CDR3 is 13 residues. V is TRBV5-6 and J is TRBJ2-1; D remains ambiguous. The receptor's source is a woman in her thirties in good health. Sequencing was performed on blood. CDR3 residues: CASSFRANNEQFF. The CDR3 nucleotides are TGTGCCAGCAGCTTCCGGGCTAACAATGAGCAGTTCTTC.